These 7 T cell receptor beta chains originate from one sample sequenced in a study of Tregs in tolerant kidney transplant recipients. Method: immunoSEQ multiplex PCR; TCRdb's copy keeps in-frame clones and lacks some. The sample includes about 52,000 clones. The sample was CD4+ T cells from blood, taken before the transplant. These receptors all stem from a human donor who received a combined kidney and bone marrow transplant.

Regarding this clone: The read ends 3 residues before the CDR3 terminus; that terminus is restored from the germline J gene. The genes are TRBV29-1 and TRBJ1-4; TRBD1 agrees at 8 bases. CDR3 length: 14 amino acids. The V segment lost 4 bases and the J segment 7 bases; nucleotides outside the gene matches: 8. Germline assignment: CDR1 SQVTM and CDR2 ANQGSEA. The sequenced CDR3 bases are TGCAGCGTTGCACAGGGGGGTTTGGGTGAAAAA. Protein: CSVAQGGLGEK. The whole CDR3 is CSVAQGGLGEKLFF.

To note about this clone: The observed sequence ends 3 residues before the CDR3 terminus, with the missing tail filled in from the germline J gene. The chain carries TRBV30 and TRBJ2-7; D is uncertain. Germline V gene sequence: CDR1 GTSNPN, CDR2 SVGIG (reference sequence). The V gene lost 0 bases and the J gene lost 5 bases, with 5 bases spanning the gap. The CDR3 contains 11 residues. The covered CDR3 bases are TGTGCCTGGAGTGTACTGAACGAG. Translated, it gives CAWSVLNE. The whole CDR3 protein reads CAWSVLNEQYF.

Turning to this clone: The read ends 3 residues early relative to the CDR3; the germline J gene fills the gap. V gene TRBV19 combines with J gene TRBJ1-1; weak D call: TRBD1 (5 bases). CDR3 size: 13 residues. CDR1 and CDR2 (germline): LNHDA, SQIVND (reference sequence). V shed 9 bases and J shed 5 bases, with 16 bases lying between them. Partial CDR3 DNA: TGTGCCAGCGGTGTGCAGGGAATGACTGAA. This codes for CASGVQGMTE. The full CDR3 is CASGVQGMTEAFF.

A word on this clone: The DNA ends 3 residues before the CDR3 does, and the rest of the CDR3 is filled in from the germline J gene. The rearrangement uses TRBV19 and TRBJ2-2; 12 nucleotides line up with TRBD2. The CDR3 length is 16 residues. Trimming cost V 6 bases and J 4 bases; bases outside gene matches: 6. Germline V lookup: CDR1 LNHDA, CDR2 SQIVND (reference sequence). The DNA read from the CDR3 is TGTGCCAGTAGCACGACTAGCGGGAGCCGCACCGGGGAG. Its protein product is CASSTTSGSRTGE. The whole CDR3 reads CASSTTSGSRTGELFF.

Worth noting for this clone: The CDR3 goes on 3 residues after the read ends, and that part is filled in from the germline J gene. The rearrangement links TRBV6-1 to TRBJ2-7, with D tentatively TRBD1 (6 bases). Trimming left V 4 bases short and J 1 base short, with 11 bases between. This CDR3 comprises 14 residues. Germline V gives CDR1 MNHNS, CDR2 SASEGT. The CDR3 spells CASSVGQGSYEQYF. Partial CDR3 DNA: TGTGCCAGCAGTGTTGGCCAGGGGTCCTACGAG.

Comments on this clone: The CDR3 extends 3 residues past the end of the read, so its final part is completed from the germline J gene. J is TRBJ1-1 and V is TRBV2; D is undetermined. This CDR3 spans 11 amino acids. The ends were cut back, 5 bases at V and 3 bases at J, with 4 bases in the middle. Germline V gene sequence: CDR1 SNHLY, CDR2 FYNNEI. CDR3 loop: CASSLDTEAFF. The sequenced part of the CDR3 DNA is TGTGCCAGCAGTCTTGACACTGAA.

As concerns this clone: Coverage ceases 3 residues before the CDR3 finishes, and the germline J gene fills in the end. The V and J genes are TRBV6-2 or TRBV6-3 and TRBJ2-7, with TRBD1 matching over 8 bases. The CDR3 runs 16 residues. J was trimmed by 2 bases and V by 4 bases; bases with no gene match: 10. Looked up from germline, CDR1 is MNHEY and CDR2 is SVGEGT. CDR3 loop: CASSFSLRTGTYEQYF. The part of the CDR3 DNA that was read is TGTGCCAGCAGTTTCTCGCTACGGACAGGGACCTACGAG.